This T cell receptor beta chain is drawn from a study of cytomegalovirus exposure and HLA in healthy donors. General study points: Associated with cytomegalovirus, according to the listing, were 164 TCR beta chains. It was in a later analysis that TCR association rates were seen to vary by HLA locus, highest for DRB1 and lowest for HLA-C. Several of the most significant clusters appeared linked to common viral pathogens, based on a later analysis.

Of note for this clone: Its target is unknown.

The PCR was carried out with 60 Vbeta primers and 13 Jbeta primers. The repertoire was sequenced with immunoSEQ multiplex PCR; TCRdb's copy has only in-frame clones and lacks some. Of fewer than 200,000 clones listed, about 71% are singletons. Trimming stripped 5 bases from V and 0 bases from J, with 8 bases between. Germline V gene sequence: CDR1 KGHSH, CDR2 LQKENI. This CDR3 has 14 residues. The chain employs TRBV18 and TRBJ1-5; TRBD1 might be the D (6 bases). The TCR sequence derives from a woman aged 35 to 49 in good health and CMV-seropositive. The material sequenced was PBMCs. The CDR3 region has the DNA TGTGCCAGCTCAACAGGGAATAGCAATCAGCCCCAGCATTTT. Translated: CASSTGNSNQPQHF.